Listed below are T cell receptor beta chains from one sample, sequenced in a study of cytomegalovirus exposure and HLA in healthy donors. The assay was immunoSEQ multiplex PCR, and TCRdb's table has in-frame clones only and misses some. The sample table sets out tens of thousands of clones. Sequencing input: PBMCs. The receptors stem from a woman aged 40 to 49 in good health and CMV-seropositive. Each CDR3 is given with its conserved first and last residue.

V gene | CDR3 protein
TRBV15 | CATSREADSYNEQFF
TRBV28 | CASSLSSFWSSYEQYF
TRBV9 | CASSVVAGGNTGELFF
TRBV28 | CASSLGYRDRAVYNEQFF
TRBV5-1 | CASSLLSGKSYEQYF
TRBV5-1 | CASRHREGSYEQYF
TRBV7-9 | CASSLLSGDTGELFF
TRBV28 | CASSTTGVAGVNEQFF
TRBV14 | CASSQEFGRGRDTEAFF
TRBV9 | CASSVGIGNTIYF
TRBV30 | CAWSVTAGNTIYF
TRBV7-8 | CASTWRGGPYNEQFF
TRBV5-1 | CASSAGLAGGTDTQYF
TRBV6-1 | CASSANRLATNEKLFF
TRBV5-5 | CASNRAANTGELFF
TRBV6-1 | CASSERDRGGTDTQYF
TRBV27 | CASSTARVSLYEQYF
TRBV6-5 | CASTLDRPYTGELFF
TRBV5-6 | CASSPPTRASGRSYEQYF
TRBV5-1 | CASSFGGDREYGYTF
TRBV7-9 | CASSLVRSSGDNEQFF
TRBV9 | CASSVNGRGGINEQFF
TRBV6-1 | CASKRAEAFF
TRBV13 | CASSLAGQISYEQYF
TRBV4-1 | CASSHQPGQGVEQYF
TRBV28 | CASSSILNLLSGNTIYF
TRBV5-1 | CASSLWGRDGTGELFF
TRBV18 | CASSPSGRRSTDTQYF
TRBV9 | CASSGSGRAAYNEQFF
TRBV7-9 | CASSRGVGIGGEQFF
TRBV9 | CASSPSGVGGEKLFF
TRBV6-6 | CASSYRDRNQPQHF
TRBV30 | CAWNPGGWELFF
TRBV7-9 | CASSVSNGYTF
TRBV7-3 | CASSLKGDSNTIYF
TRBV6-4 | CASSDSNGASDTQYF
TRBV7-2 | CASSLGGQPQHF
TRBV11-2 | CASSLADRGLNYGYTF
TRBV19 | CASSIDHSGQPYGYTF
TRBV7-6 | CASSPGGLHTGELFF
TRBV6-6 | CASSDQGIEAFF
TRBV7-8 | CASSLQGANTGELFF
TRBV6-5 | CATRQYSNQPQHF
TRBV4-2 | CASSQSIGDSPLHF
TRBV5-1 | CASNTGLAGATYNEQFF
TRBV7-2 | CASSSIGSPYNEQFF
TRBV6-5 | CASRLQVTGGYGYTF
TRBV19 | CASSILWEGPKNPYGYTF
TRBV7-6 | CASSLVEYNEQFF
TRBV7-3 | CASSLQSREPGELFF
TRBV13 | CASSSRTSGRWYEQYF